The 29 T cell receptor beta chains in this list originate from one sample, sequenced in a study of tumor-infiltrating lymphocytes in localized non-small cell lung cancer. The repertoire was sequenced with immunoSEQ multiplex PCR; TCRdb's copy has only in-frame clones and lacks some. The sample lists around 9,000 clones; around 77% were seen once. Sequences were obtained from uninvolved lung tissue not adjacent to the tumor. The receptors were gathered from a human donor with non-small cell lung cancer.

The V gene is TRBV28, the J gene TRBJ1-2; tentatively, D is TRBD1 (6 bases). The CDR3 has 14 residues. V lost 2 bases, J lost 5 bases, and 12 bases lay in between. Germline V CDR1 and CDR2: MDHEN, SYDVKM. CDR3 DNA: TGTGCCAGCAGTTTAGGGGCAGGGGAGTATGGCTACACCTTC. It codes for CASSLGAGEYGYTF.

J is TRBJ2-7 and V is TRBV4-1, with D possibly TRBD1 on 5 matching bases. CDR3 size: 14 residues. Trimming pared 0 bases from V and 4 bases from J, leaving 10 bases between. Germline assignment: CDR1 MGHRA and CDR2 YSYEKL. CDR3 amino acids: CASSQDSRAYEQYF. Written as DNA, the CDR3 is TGCGCCAGCAGCCAAGATTCCAGGGCGTACGAGCAGTACTTC.

The V call is TRBV12-5, the J call TRBJ2-7; D perhaps matches TRBD1 (6 bases). CDR3 length equals 14 residues. Trimming took 6 bases from V and 6 from J, leaving 18 bases between them. Germline values: CDR1 LGHNT, CDR2 FRNRAP. CDR3 nucleotides: TGTGCTAGTGGCCTTCTTACAGGGTCGGGCGAGCAGTACTTC. Translated: CASGLLTGSGEQYF.

This sequence joins TRBV4-1 and TRBJ1-1; maybe TRBD1 (6 bases). Trimming pared 1 base from V and 3 bases from J, leaving 12 bases between. Germline values: CDR1 MGHRA, CDR2 YSYEKL. The CDR3 is made up of 15 amino acids. CDR3 coding DNA: TGCGCCAGCAGCCAAGTTTCAGGGGCCTACACTGAAGCTTTCTTT. This codes for CASSQVSGAYTEAFF.

The chain joins TRBV5-1 to TRBJ1-1; 7 bases match TRBD1. Trimming took 4 bases from V and 7 from J; bases not matched to a gene: 13. There are 15 residues in the CDR3. The V gene's germline CDR1 is SGHRS and CDR2 YFSETQ. The CDR3 DNA is TGCGCCAGCAGCGCAGAACAGGGGCCGTACCTTGAAGCTTTCTTT. Residues: CASSAEQGPYLEAFF.

This chain joins TRBV11-2 and TRBJ2-5, with D tentatively TRBD2 (6 bases). V lost 5 bases and J 5 bases, leaving 24 bases between the germline ends. Germline values: CDR1 SGHAT, CDR2 FQNNGV. The CDR3 consists of 17 residues. The chain's CDR3 is CASSPYPLAASQETQYF. The CDR3 bases are TGTGCCAGCAGCCCTTACCCACTAGCAGCCTCCCAGGAGACCCAGTACTTC.

V gene TRBV29-1 combines with J gene TRBJ2-1; 7 bases align to TRBD1. The CDR3 consists of 16 residues. The J segment lost 7 bases and the V segment lost 0 bases, leaving 12 bases of the junction unmatched. Germline V gives CDR1 SQVTM, CDR2 ANQGSEA. The DNA of the CDR3 is TGCAGCGTTGAAGATCTGGGCAGGGGGTTTAGAAATGAGCAGTTCTTC. Protein sequence: CSVEDLGRGFRNEQFF.

The chain couples TRBV5-1 to TRBJ2-7; D perhaps matches TRBD1 (6 bases). CDR1 SGHRS and CDR2 YFSETQ come from the germline V gene. This CDR3 has 13 residues. V was cut by 3 bases and J by 3 bases, with 10 bases left in between. This chain's CDR3 is CASSYGQYYEQYF. In DNA form, the CDR3 reads TGCGCCAGCAGCTACGGACAGTACTACGAGCAGTACTTC.

The chain is built from TRBV7-2 and TRBJ1-4; 7 bases align to TRBD1. Germline V CDR1 and CDR2: SGHTA, FQGNSA. Trimming took 5 bases from V and 3 from J; bases not matched to a gene: 6. The CDR3 is 15 amino acids. CDR3: CASSRNRGPNEKLFF. The CDR3 DNA follows: TGTGCCAGCAGCCGAAACAGGGGACCTAATGAAAAACTGTTTTTT.

The rearrangement joins TRBV6-6 to TRBJ1-1; 7 bases align to TRBD1. After removal of 8 bases from V and 1 base from J, the junction contained 7 bases not matched to a gene. The CDR3 runs to 14 residues. CDR1 and CDR2 (germline): MNHNY, SVGAGI (reference sequence). The DNA for the CDR3 is TGTGCCAGCGGTACCGGGACAGCGAACACTGAAGCTTTCTTT. This gives the protein CASGTGTANTEAFF.

In this sample, this clone turned up once. This chain joins TRBV7-9 and TRBJ2-3; D is perhaps TRBD1 (6 bases). Germline assignment: CDR1 SEHNR and CDR2 FQNEAQ (reference sequence). With 0 bases removed from V and 4 bases from J, the gap between germline ends came to 17 bases. The CDR3 spans 17 residues. The DNA for the CDR3 is TGTGCCAGCAGCTTAGCGCGGGTAGGGGGTAGCGCAGATACGCAGTATTTT. It translates to CASSLARVGGSADTQYF.

This clone counts as medium-sized (0.01 to 0.1%). The chain uses TRBV6-1 and TRBJ1-5; possibly TRBD1 for D (5 bases). Trimming pared 1 base from V and 2 bases from J, leaving 12 bases between. Germline loops: CDR1 MNHNS, CDR2 SASEGT. This CDR3 is 16 amino acids long. The CDR3 loop is CASSEVDLGGNQPQHF. In DNA, the CDR3 is TGTGCCAGCAGTGAAGTAGACCTGGGGGGCAATCAGCCCCAGCATTTT.

This chain joins TRBV6-1 and TRBJ2-7; D unclear. CDR1 is MNHNS and CDR2 is SASEGT in the germline V gene. V lost 7 bases, J lost 0 bases, and 16 bases lay in between. The CDR3 spans 15 residues. The CDR3 reads CASMASHGLSYEQYF. CDR3 nucleotide sequence: TGTGCCAGCATGGCTAGTCATGGGCTCTCCTACGAGCAGTACTTC.

The sample holds one count of this clone. This sequence joins TRBV28 and TRBJ2-2; TRBD2 matches at 9 bases. The ends lost 4 bases at V and 1 base at J; junction bases unmatched: 1. Germline CDR1 reads MDHEN; CDR2 reads SYDVKM. The CDR3 runs 15 residues. CDR3 coding DNA: TGTGCCAGCAGTTCTAGCGGGGAGAACACCGGGGAGCTGTTTTTT. Amino acid sequence: CASSSSGENTGELFF.

The chain recombines TRBV27 with TRBJ2-3; D may be TRBD1 (6 bases). Between the trimmed V and J ends, which lost 5 bases and 6 bases, there was a span of 15 bases. Germline-derived CDR1 and CDR2 are MNHEY and SMNVEV (reference sequence). The CDR3 sequence is 14 residues long. The CDR3 protein is CASSRRQDLDTQYF. The CDR3 DNA reads TGTGCCAGCAGTCGTCGACAGGACCTGGATACGCAGTATTTT.

This rearrangement joins TRBV19 to TRBJ1-2; D is perhaps TRBD1 (5 bases). Looked up from germline, CDR1 is LNHDA and CDR2 is SQIVND (reference sequence). The CDR3 sequence is 15 residues long. With 1 base removed from V and 2 bases from J, the gap between germline ends came to 11 bases. DNA of the CDR3: TGTGCCAGTAGTATAGTGGGCAGGGAAAACTATGGCTACACCTTC. Protein: CASSIVGRENYGYTF. Variable domain in full (rest from reference TRBV19 and TRBJ1-2): DGGITQSPKYLFRKEGQNVTLSCEQNLNHDAMYWYRQDPGQGLRLIYYSQIVNDFQKGDIAEGYSVSREKKESFPLTVTSAQKNPTAFYLCASSIVGRENYGYTFGSGTRLTVV.

The chain couples TRBV6-6 to TRBJ1-4, with D perhaps TRBD1 (5 bases). There are 16 residues in the CDR3. The ends were cut back, 6 bases at V and 4 bases at J, with 18 bases in the middle. CDR1 and CDR2 from the germline V gene are MNHNY and SVGAGI (reference sequence). CDR3 DNA: TGTGCCAGCAGCCCCATCGGAGGCAGGGATAATGAAAAACTGTTTTTT. Translation gives CASSPIGGRDNEKLFF.

This chain uses TRBV6-4 with TRBJ2-7; D possibly corresponds to TRBD2 (6 bases). This CDR3 is 13 amino acids long. V was shortened by 6 bases and J by 3 bases, with 12 bases between the two germline ends. Per germline, CDR1 MRHNA and CDR2 SNTAGT. The CDR3 DNA is TGTGCCAGCAGGGTTGGGCGGGACTACGAGCAGTACTTC. Its protein product is CASRVGRDYEQYF.

This sequence joins TRBV4-2 and TRBJ1-1; D gene uncertain. There are 17 residues in the CDR3. Germline lookup yields CDR1 LGHNA and CDR2 YNFKEQ. The V gene lost 4 bases and the J gene lost 0 bases, with 18 bases spanning the gap. CDR3 protein: CASSPVPLQLMNTEAFF. CDR3 in DNA: TGTGCCAGCAGCCCGGTCCCCCTCCAATTGATGAACACTGAAGCTTTCTTT.

The J gene is TRBJ2-3, the V gene TRBV6-1, with D unclear. The CDR3 consists of 11 residues. Trimming cost V 6 bases and J 3 bases, with 4 bases left between them. Germline V CDR1 and CDR2: MNHNS, SASEGT. The CDR3 loop reads CASRRTDTQYF. The CDR3 DNA reads as TGTGCCAGCAGGAGGACAGATACGCAGTATTTT.

This clone has a handful of counts. This rearrangement joins TRBV11-2 to TRBJ2-2; 7 nucleotides match TRBD1. Germline lookup yields CDR1 SGHAT and CDR2 FQNNGV. V gave up 3 bases and J gave up 3 bases; unmatched junction bases: 4. The CDR3 sequence is 15 residues long. The CDR3 is CASSLGQWDTGELFF. The CDR3 DNA follows: TGTGCCAGCAGCTTGGGACAGTGGGACACCGGGGAGCTGTTTTTT.

This clone showed up just a few times. The chain couples TRBV19 to TRBJ1-4; the D gene is possibly TRBD1 (6 bases). This CDR3 comprises 15 residues. Looked up from germline, CDR1 is LNHDA and CDR2 is SQIVND (reference sequence). V lost 5 bases and J 5 bases, leaving 15 bases between the germline ends. The CDR3 sequence: CASSARQETNEKLFF. DNA of the CDR3: TGTGCCAGTAGTGCCAGACAGGAGACAAATGAAAAACTGTTTTTT.

The chain employs TRBV6-1 and TRBJ2-5, with D tentatively TRBD1 (6 bases). There are 15 residues in the CDR3. CDR1 and CDR2 from the germline V gene are MNHNS and SASEGT. Trimming cost V 7 bases and J 3 bases, with 18 bases left between them. CDR3 sequence (DNA): TGTGCCAGCACCAGGGGCGGCTCTCTAGAAGAGACCCAGTACTTC. Translation gives CASTRGGSLEETQYF.

V gene TRBV5-1 combines with J gene TRBJ2-5; 7 bases are shared with TRBD2. The CDR3 has 14 amino acids. The germline gives CDR1 SGHRS, CDR2 YFSETQ. The ends lost 4 bases at V and 5 bases at J; junction bases unmatched: 8. CDR3 amino acids: CASSTGRGEETQYF. In DNA form, the CDR3 reads TGCGCCAGCAGCACGGGCCGGGGGGAGGAGACCCAGTACTTC.

V gene TRBV5-1 combines with J gene TRBJ2-1; D gene uncertain. The CDR3 is made up of 13 amino acids. Germline CDR1 reads SGHRS; CDR2 reads YFSETQ. Deletions cut 7 bases from V and 6 bases from J, with 14 bases between. For the CDR3, the DNA is TGCGCCAGCGGCCTTCCGACGCGCAATGAGCAGTTCTTC. This gives the protein CASGLPTRNEQFF. Looking up the rest from reference TRBV5-1 and TRBJ2-1 gives the full variable domain: KAGVTQTPRYLIKTRGQQVTLSCSPISGHRSVSWYQQTPGQGLQFLFEYFSETQRNKGNFPGRFSGRQFSNSRSEMNVSTLELGDSALYLCASGLPTRNEQFFGPGTRLTVL.

This clone was detected only a few times. The genes are TRBV6-9 and TRBJ2-2; D not certain. Trimming left V 3 bases short and J 4 bases short, with 9 bases between. CDR1 is MNHGY and CDR2 is SVAAGI in the germline V gene. The CDR3 contains 14 residues. This CDR3 is CASSYDSGTGELFF. The CDR3 DNA reads as TGTGCCAGCAGTTACGATTCGGGCACCGGGGAGCTGTTTTTT.

The genes are TRBV11-3 and TRBJ2-2, with 10 nucleotides matching TRBD2. Germline V gene lookup returns CDR1 SGHNT and CDR2 YENEEA. This CDR3 is 16 amino acids long. The ends lost 1 base at V and 6 bases at J; junction bases unmatched: 5. CDR3 sequence: CASSLVLAGEAGELFF. CDR3 coding DNA: TGTGCCAGCAGCTTAGTTCTAGCGGGGGAAGCCGGGGAGCTGTTTTTT.

The chain links TRBV6-5 to TRBJ2-7; D may be TRBD1 (6 bases). Trimming removed 4 bases at V and 5 bases at J, with 15 bases between. The germline gives CDR1 MNHEY, CDR2 SVGAGI. The CDR3 extends over 14 amino acids. In nucleotides, the CDR3 is TGTGCCAGCAGTTTACTACAGGGATTCAACGAGCAGTACTTC. It is translated as CASSLLQGFNEQYF.

The V gene is TRBV6-1, the J gene TRBJ2-7; 8 positions agree with TRBD1. With 6 bases clipped from V and 8 bases from J, the junction kept 12 bases outside the gene matches. This CDR3 comprises 14 residues. Germline V gives CDR1 MNHNS, CDR2 SASEGT. CDR3 sequence: CASRGQTGGQKQYF. The CDR3 region has the DNA TGTGCCAGCAGAGGCCAAACAGGGGGACAGAAGCAGTACTTC.